The 5 T cell receptor beta chains given below trace back to one sample, sequenced in a study of cytomegalovirus exposure and HLA in healthy donors. Both 60 Vbeta primers and 13 Jbeta primers went into the PCR. The repertoire was sequenced with immunoSEQ multiplex PCR; TCRdb's copy has only in-frame clones and lacks some. Of about 120,000 clones in the sample, about 79% were seen once. Sequences were obtained from PBMCs. All receptors come from a woman under 30 in good health and CMV-seropositive.

The V and J genes are TRBV2 and TRBJ1-2; 9 nucleotides align to TRBD1. This CDR3 is 13 amino acids long. Trimming removed 4 bases from V and 8 bases from J; junction bases left unmatched: 5. Germline V gene data show CDR1 as SNHLY and CDR2 as FYNNEI. Written as DNA, the CDR3 is TGTGCCAGCAGTGCCGACAGGGGGAACGGCTACACCTTC. It encodes CASSADRGNGYTF.

The rearrangement joins TRBV6-5 to TRBJ2-1; D uncertain. The length of the CDR3 is 12 residues. V lost 0 bases and J 7 bases, leaving 4 bases between the germline ends. CDR1 is MNHEY and CDR2 is SVGAGI in the germline V gene. The CDR3: CASSYSRNEQFF. The DNA for the CDR3 is TGTGCCAGCAGTTACTCGAGGAATGAGCAGTTCTTC.

This chain uses TRBV6-6 with TRBJ1-2; TRBD1 agrees at 12 bases. The CDR3 spans 15 residues. With V trimmed by 8 bases and J by 8 bases, 12 bases remained unmatched. Germline V gives CDR1 MNHNY, CDR2 SVGAGI (reference sequence). The CDR3 sequence: CASHDPGQGAGGYTF. The CDR3 region has the DNA TGTGCCAGCCACGATCCGGGACAGGGGGCTGGAGGCTACACCTTC.

J is TRBJ2-5 and V is TRBV15; 12 bases align to TRBD2. The CDR3 spans 16 residues. CDR1 and CDR2 from the germline V gene are LNHNV and YYDKDF (reference sequence). The junction had 7 bases not matched to a gene; V was cut back by 4 bases and J by 4 bases. The CDR3 bases are TGTGCCACCAGCACCCTGACTAGCGGGGGACTAGAGACCCAGTACTTC. Translation gives CATSTLTSGGLETQYF. Full variable domain (outside the CDR3, taken from reference TRBV15 and TRBJ2-5): DAMVIQNPRYQVTQFGKPVTLSCSQTLNHNVMYWYQQKSSQAPKLLFHYYDKDFNNEADTPDNFQSRRPNTSFCFLDIRSPGLGDTAMYLCATSTLTSGGLETQYFGPGTRLLVL.

This clone was observed a single time. The J gene is TRBJ2-5, the V gene TRBV11-3; 7 nucleotides align to TRBD2. The CDR3 loop spans 12 amino acids. The V segment lost 3 bases and the J segment 5 bases; nucleotides outside the gene matches: 0. CDR1 SGHNT and CDR2 YENEEA come from the germline V gene. The CDR3 here is CASSFSGETQYF. The CDR3 bases are TGTGCCAGCAGCTTTAGCGGGGAGACCCAGTACTTC.